This T cell receptor beta chain emerged from a study of control samples from healthy donors and cancer patients. Here immunoSEQ multiplex PCR was the method, and the copy in TCRdb shows in-frame clones only, minus some. The table records tens of thousands of clones, more than 75% of them present only once. The V segment lost 11 bases and the J segment 5 bases; nucleotides outside the gene matches: 15. CDR3 length: 16 amino acids. Germline V CDR1 and CDR2: WSHSY, SAAADI. The origin of this receptor is a man aged 45-65 years in good health. Sequencing used blood. V usage is TRBV10-2 and J usage is TRBJ2-2; 9 bases line up with TRBD2. CDR3 sequence reads: CAALNGGLADTGELFF. CDR3 in DNA: TGCGCCGCTCTTAACGGGGGACTAGCAGATACCGGGGAGCTGTTTTTT.